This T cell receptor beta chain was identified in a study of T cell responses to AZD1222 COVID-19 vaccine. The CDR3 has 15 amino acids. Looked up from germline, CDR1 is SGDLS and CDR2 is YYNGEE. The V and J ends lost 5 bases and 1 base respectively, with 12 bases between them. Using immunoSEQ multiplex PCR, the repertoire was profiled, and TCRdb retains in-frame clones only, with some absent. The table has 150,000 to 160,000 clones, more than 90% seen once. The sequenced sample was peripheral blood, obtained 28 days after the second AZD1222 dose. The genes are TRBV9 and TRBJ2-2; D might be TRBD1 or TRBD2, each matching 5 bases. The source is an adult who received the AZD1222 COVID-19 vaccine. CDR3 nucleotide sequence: TGTGCCAGCAGGGCGACTGGGGGGAACACCGGGGAGCTGTTTTTT. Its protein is CASRATGGNTGELFF.